The clone carrying this TCR beta chain has just a few counts. Its antigen is not known. The data originate from a study of T-cell reconstitution after alpha-beta-depleted transplantation in children. Findings and limits, study-wide: Some patients showed high day-60 TCRbeta diversity, which derived from surviving recipient T cells and thymic progenitors. Hyperexpanded clones declined; after one year, newly produced T cells mostly supplied diversity. The study reportedly traced alpha-beta T cells about two months after transplant to several hundred expanded graft clones.

Library preparation (for TCRbeta) was performed with unique molecular identifiers. TCRdb passed the PCR reads through MiXCR, listing each CDR3 protein once. The sample lists approximately 150,000 distinct CDR3 sequences, more than 8% seen once, with around a sixth in the top ten. The length of the CDR3 is 16 residues. The germline CDR1 and CDR2 sequences are MNHEY and SVGAGI. The V gene end was trimmed by 5 bases and the J gene end by 3 bases; junction bases not matched to a gene: 8. This sequence was found in a female patient aged 2 to 10 who had a stem cell transplant for congenital amegakaryocytic thrombocytopenia, so the T cells may come from the graft donor. The sample consisted of PBMCs, mostly from graft donor cells, taken 180 days after TCRalphabeta/CD19-depleted stem cell transplant. V gene TRBV6-5 combines with J gene TRBJ2-3; 10 bases line up with TRBD2. The CDR3 loop is CASSHGGGLATDTQYF. DNA for the CDR3: TGTGCCAGCAGTCACGGGGGGGGACTAGCGACAGATACGCAGTATTTT.